What follows is one T cell receptor beta chain and its context. The data are from a study of blood T cell repertoires in COVID-19. The repertoire was sequenced with immunoSEQ multiplex PCR; TCRdb's copy has only in-frame clones and lacks some. Of some 260,000 clones listed, roughly 88% are singletons. Between the trimmed V and J ends, which lost 2 bases and 7 bases, there was a span of 14 bases. Germline V gene lookup returns CDR1 MDHEN and CDR2 SYDVKM. CDR3 length: 15 residues. What was sequenced was peripheral blood. The chain employs TRBV28 and TRBJ1-4; D is ambiguous. The TCR originated in a woman aged 25-40 years with COVID-19, enrolled during active disease. CDR3 nucleotides: TGTGCCAGCAGTTTAGTTAGTCTGTCGAGTGAAAAACTGTTTTTT. Its translation is CASSLVSLSSEKLFF.